The source of this TCR beta chain is a study of blood T cell repertoires in COVID-19. Study as a whole: Acute-phase and convalescent COVID-19 samples originated in the United States, Italy and Spain.

The assay was immunoSEQ multiplex PCR, and TCRdb's table has in-frame clones only and misses some. Of about 88,000 clones in the sample, around nine tenths were seen once. The V gene's germline CDR1 is GTSNPN and CDR2 SVGIG (reference sequence). CDR3 size: 11 residues. V was cut by 0 bases and J by 8 bases, with 4 bases left in between. This clone was picked up one time. Sequencing was performed on peripheral blood. The chain uses TRBV30 and TRBJ2-2; D is undetermined. This TCR was sampled from an elderly woman with acute or convalescent COVID-19. The CDR3 region is CAWSVRGELFF. The CDR3 DNA reads TGTGCCTGGAGTGTACGGGGGGAGCTGTTTTTT.